The rows below give T cell receptor beta chains drawn from one sample of a study of blood T cell repertoires in COVID-19. Profiling relied on immunoSEQ multiplex PCR, and the TCRdb table lists in-frame clones only, not all of them. The sample has about 45,000 clones, roughly 70% seen once. Sample: peripheral blood. The receptors were sampled from a man older than 75 with acute or convalescent COVID-19. Each CDR3 is given with its conserved first and last residue. The D gene is left open where the match is weak. Only part of the rows carry a size: once, few, many, or a class if the clone is expanded.

CDR3 protein,CDR3 DNA,V gene,J gene,clone size,D gene
CASRPGTTNTGELFF,TGTGCCAGTAGGCCCGGGACTACCAACACCGGGGAGCTGTTTTTT,TRBV19,TRBJ2-2,.,TRBD2
CASSQALRPETQYF,TGTGCCAGCAGCCAAGCACTCAGGCCGGAGACCCAGTACTTC,TRBV3-1/TRBV3-2,TRBJ2-5,.,.
CASSSSGLGAYEQYF,TGCGCCAGCAGCTCATCAGGATTAGGGGCGTACGAGCAGTACTTC,TRBV5-1,TRBJ2-7,.,.
CASSRVAGVNEQFF,TGTGCCAGCAGTCGAGTAGCGGGAGTGAATGAGCAGTTCTTC,TRBV6-2/TRBV6-3,TRBJ2-1,.,TRBD2
CASSPSGGADTQYF,TGTGCCAGCTCACCATCCGGGGGGGCAGATACGCAGTATTTT,TRBV18,TRBJ2-3,.,TRBD2
CASGGTSGTNTGELFF,TGTGCTAGTGGTGGGACTAGCGGGACGAACACCGGGGAGCTGTTTTTT,TRBV12-5,TRBJ2-2,once,TRBD2
CASSPPQGVETQYF,TGTGCCAGCAGCCCACCACAGGGCGTAGAGACCCAGTACTTC,TRBV7-9,TRBJ2-5,.,.
CASSLGGKSTEAFF,TGTGCCAGCAGCTTAGGAGGGAAGAGCACTGAAGCTTTCTTT,TRBV7-9,TRBJ1-1,.,.
CASSQDPLAGGEQFF,TGCGCCAGCAGCCAAGATCCACTAGCGGGTGGGGAGCAGTTCTTC,TRBV4-1,TRBJ2-1,.,TRBD2
CATSRTGTSGGRGTDTQYF,TGTGCCACCAGTCGTACCGGGACTAGCGGGGGCCGAGGGACAGATACGCAGTATTTT,TRBV24-1,TRBJ2-3,few,TRBD2
CASSLGWQNTEAFF,TGTGCCAGCAGCTTAGGGTGGCAAAACACTGAAGCTTTCTTT,TRBV7-8,TRBJ1-1,few,.
CASRRDSPPNYGYTF,TGTGCCAGCAGACGCGACAGCCCCCCTAACTATGGCTACACCTTC,TRBV7-2,TRBJ1-2,once,.
CASSSGGPPYEQYF,TGTGCCAGCAGCTCAGGGGGTCCCCCCTACGAGCAGTACTTC,TRBV9,TRBJ2-7,.,TRBD1
CASSNGKGQGEYEQYF,TGTGCCAGCAGCAATGGTAAAGGACAGGGAGAGTACGAGCAGTACTTC,TRBV21-1,TRBJ2-7,.,.
CASSLEGPYGYTF,TGTGCCAGCAGTTTGGAGGGGCCCTATGGCTACACCTTC,TRBV5-4,TRBJ1-2,once,.
CASSLGQGNNQPQHF,TGTGCCAGCAGCTTAGGACAGGGGAACAATCAGCCCCAGCATTTT,TRBV7-9,TRBJ1-5,many,TRBD1
CASSHGNNEQFF,TGTGCCAGCAGCCACGGGAACAATGAGCAGTTCTTC,TRBV7-9,TRBJ2-1,.,.
CASSLGAVNTEAFF,TGTGCCAGCAGCTTGGGTGCAGTAAACACTGAAGCTTTCTTT,TRBV5-4,TRBJ1-1,.,.
CASSTSEYSNQPQHF,TGTGCCAGTAGCACCAGTGAATATAGCAATCAGCCCCAGCATTTT,TRBV19,TRBJ1-5,.,.
CASRQDRVGEQYF,TGTGCCAGCAGACAGGACAGGGTGGGGGAGCAGTACTTC,TRBV6-5,TRBJ2-7,once,TRBD1
CASSLGTLTSNTGELFF,TGTGCCAGCAGCTTAGGGACACTAACCTCGAACACCGGGGAGCTGTTTTTT,TRBV7-2,TRBJ2-2,.,.
CASSASSSLNTGELFF,TGTGCCAGCAGCGCATCCTCCTCCCTAAACACCGGGGAGCTGTTTTTT,TRBV9,TRBJ2-2,.,.
CASSPQGATDTQYF,TGTGCCAGCTCACCACAGGGGGCCACAGATACGCAGTATTTT,TRBV18,TRBJ2-3,.,TRBD1
CASSYGGEATHEPQHF,TGTGCCAGCAGTTACGGAGGGGAAGCTACCCATGAGCCCCAGCATTTT,TRBV6-6,TRBJ1-5,.,.
CSASSGSEAFF,TGCAGTGCTAGTTCGGGGAGTGAAGCTTTCTTT,TRBV20-1,TRBJ1-1,few,.
CACPRDGSINEQYF,TGTGCCTGCCCTAGGGACGGGAGTATCAACGAGCAGTACTTC,TRBV30,TRBJ2-7,.,.
CASSQDNREGTQYF,TGCGCCAGCAGCCAAGATAACCGGGAGGGTACGCAGTATTTT,TRBV4-3,TRBJ2-3,once,TRBD2
CASSSHVGGPGELFF,TGTGCCAGCAGCTCCCACGTGGGGGGACCCGGGGAGCTGTTTTTT,TRBV9,TRBJ2-2,.,.
CSVEGGQGWLDEKLFF,TGCAGCGTTGAAGGGGGACAGGGCTGGCTAGATGAAAAACTGTTTTTT,TRBV29-1,TRBJ1-4,.,TRBD1
CASSLVAGDDYGYTF,TGTGCCAGCAGTTTAGTCGCAGGGGACGACTATGGCTACACCTTC,TRBV27,TRBJ1-2,.,.
CASRTPGERLVYTF,TGTGCCAGCAGGACCCCAGGGGAGAGGTTGGTCTACACCTTC,TRBV6-5,TRBJ1-2,.,.
CAIVLVEASGGGITGELFF,TGTGCCATCGTATTAGTGGAGGCTAGCGGAGGAGGTATTACCGGGGAGCTGTTTTTT,TRBV10-3,TRBJ2-2,.,TRBD2
CASGGGGNTEAFF,TGTGCCAGCGGAGGGGGGGGGAACACTGAAGCTTTCTTT,TRBV3-1/TRBV3-2,TRBJ1-1,.,.
CASTWGLAGDNEQFF,TGTGCCAGTACGTGGGGGCTAGCGGGTGACAATGAGCAGTTCTTC,TRBV19,TRBJ2-1,few,TRBD2
CASSPGQGARGDTEAFF,TGTGCCAGCAGCCCGGGACAGGGGGCAAGGGGGGACACTGAAGCTTTCTTT,TRBV5-4,TRBJ1-1,.,TRBD1
CASSQIAGRGQFF,TGTGCCAGCAGCCAAATAGCGGGTAGAGGGCAGTTCTTC,TRBV3-1/TRBV3-2,TRBJ2-1,.,TRBD2
CASSQGQNTGELFF,TGCGCCAGCAGCCAGGGACAGAACACCGGGGAGCTGTTTTTT,TRBV5-1,TRBJ2-2,.,.
CSASGTEGQPQHF,TGCAGTGCTAGTGGGACAGAAGGTCAGCCCCAGCATTTT,TRBV20-1,TRBJ1-5,.,TRBD1
CASSPGGAYGYTF,TGTGCCAGCAGCCCTGGGGGGGCCTATGGCTACACCTTC,TRBV9,TRBJ1-2,.,.
CASSRRQGNNQPQHF,TGTGCCAGCAGCCGTCGACAGGGGAACAATCAGCCCCAGCATTTT,TRBV7-6,TRBJ1-5,.,TRBD1
CASSSRSSYNEQFF,TGTGCCAGCAGCAGCCGGAGCTCCTACAATGAGCAGTTCTTC,TRBV5-4,TRBJ2-1,once,.
CANSLARNTEAFF,TGTGCCAACTCCCTAGCCCGGAACACTGAAGCTTTCTTT,TRBV7-2,TRBJ1-1,few,.
CASSPEEEYNEQFF,TGTGCCAGCAGCCCGGAAGAGGAGTACAATGAGCAGTTCTTC,TRBV11-3,TRBJ2-1,.,.
CASSLTEFNYGYTF,TGTGCCAGCAGCTTAACTGAGTTTAACTATGGCTACACCTTC,TRBV7-2,TRBJ1-2,once,.
CSVPGGGQGNTEAFF,TGCAGCGTTCCAGGGGGGGGACAGGGGAACACTGAAGCTTTCTTT,TRBV29-1,TRBJ1-1,many,TRBD1
CASSLDRGSGNEQFF,TGTGCCAGCAGCTTAGACAGGGGGAGTGGCAATGAGCAGTTCTTC,TRBV7-2,TRBJ2-1,.,TRBD1
CASSTRTAGSSSPLHF,TGTGCCAGCAGCACCAGAACGGCCGGCTCTAGTTCACCCCTCCACTTT,TRBV11-3,TRBJ1-6,few,.
CASSPRDIGVNTEAFF,TGTGCCAGCAGCCCCCGGGACATCGGGGTGAACACTGAAGCTTTCTTT,TRBV3-1/TRBV3-2,TRBJ1-1,few,.
CASSSTGTNEKLFF,TGTGCCAGCAGCTCGACAGGGACGAATGAAAAACTGTTTTTT,TRBV7-6,TRBJ1-4,.,TRBD1
CASSFAARAEQFF,TGTGCCAGCAGTTTTGCGGCGAGGGCTGAGCAGTTCTTC,TRBV12-3/TRBV12-4,TRBJ2-1,.,.
CASSLQGGQDGYTF,TGTGCCAGCAGCCTCCAAGGGGGCCAGGACGGCTACACCTTC,TRBV3-1/TRBV3-2,TRBJ1-2,.,TRBD1
CASSRRGADNSPLHF,TGTGCCAGCAGCCGCCGCGGGGCCGATAATTCACCCCTCCACTTT,TRBV11-2,TRBJ1-6,.,.
CASSGRDRGVYEQYF,TGTGCCAGCAGTGGGAGGGACAGGGGGGTCTACGAGCAGTACTTC,TRBV2,TRBJ2-7,.,TRBD1
CASSLEAGRPNTEAFF,TGTGCCAGCAGCTTAGAGGCAGGGAGGCCGAACACTGAAGCTTTCTTT,TRBV7-2,TRBJ1-1,once,.
CASSPEVTGELFF,TGTGCCAGCAGCCCCGAGGTCACCGGGGAGCTGTTTTTT,TRBV12-3/TRBV12-4,TRBJ2-2,.,.
CASSGTGTDTLEGYTF,TGTGCCAGCAGCGGGACCGGGACTGACACATTGGAGGGCTACACCTTC,TRBV9,TRBJ1-2,few,.
CASSEITGDTGELFF,TGTGCCAGCAGTGAAATAACAGGGGACACCGGGGAGCTGTTTTTT,TRBV25-1,TRBJ2-2,.,TRBD1
CASSPGDRGQPQHF,TGTGCCAGCTCACCAGGGGACAGGGGTCAGCCCCAGCATTTT,TRBV18,TRBJ1-5,.,TRBD1